One and the same sample provided the 26 T cell receptor beta chains below, sequenced in a study of blood T cell repertoires in COVID-19. The protocol was immunoSEQ multiplex PCR, while the TCRdb copy is restricted to in-frame clones and leaves out a portion. The sample lists approximately 250,000 clones; around 86% were seen once. Sample: peripheral blood. The source is a young man with active or convalescent COVID-19.

V is TRBV5-1 and J is TRBJ1-6; 9 positions agree with TRBD1. The length of the CDR3 is 12 residues. The germline CDR1 and CDR2 sequences are SGHRS and YFSETQ. With 7 bases clipped from V and 10 bases from J, the junction kept 3 bases outside the gene matches. CDR3 sequence reads: CASRQGESPLHF. As DNA, the CDR3 is TGCGCCAGCCGACAGGGGGAATCACCCCTCCACTTT.

This chain links TRBV9 with TRBJ1-3; no clear D gene. The germline V and J ends were trimmed by 3 bases and 1 base, with 11 bases remaining between them. Germline V gene data show CDR1 as SGDLS and CDR2 as YYNGEE. The CDR3 extends over 15 amino acids. This chain's CDR3 is CASSESGNSGNTIYF. DNA for the CDR3: TGTGCCAGCAGCGAAAGCGGTAATTCTGGAAACACCATATATTTT.

This chain connects TRBV6-2 or TRBV6-3 to TRBJ1-2; 10 bases are shared with TRBD1. The junction had 6 bases not matched to a gene; V was cut back by 6 bases and J by 5 bases. The CDR3 has 14 residues. CDR1 MNHEY and CDR2 SVGEGT come from the germline V gene. CDR3 residues: CASSRDRGHYGYTF. The CDR3 bases are TGTGCCAGCAGCCGCGACAGGGGGCATTATGGCTACACCTTC.

The genes are TRBV27 and TRBJ2-7, with TRBD1 matching over 11 bases. The V segment lost 5 bases and the J segment 3 bases; nucleotides outside the gene matches: 3. This CDR3 has 14 residues. Germline V CDR1 and CDR2: MNHEY, SMNVEV (reference sequence). The CDR3 loop reads CASSAGQGGYEQYF. The CDR3, as DNA: TGTGCCAGCAGTGCGGGACAGGGGGGCTACGAGCAGTACTTC.

The chain has TRBV20-1 and TRBJ2-7, with D maybe TRBD2 (6 bases). Trimming shortened V by 3 bases and J by 4 bases, and 22 bases separated the two germline ends. Germline CDR1 DFQATT, CDR2 SNEGSKA (reference sequence). The length of the CDR3 is 16 residues. CDR3 sequence reads: CSASGPGVGSMYEQYF. As DNA, the CDR3 is TGCAGTGCTAGTGGTCCGGGAGTGGGCTCTATGTACGAGCAGTACTTC.

The J gene is TRBJ2-3, the V gene TRBV5-4; D is possibly TRBD1 (6 bases). The germline gives CDR1 SGHNT, CDR2 YYREEE (reference sequence). Trimming shortened V by 4 bases and J by 0 bases, and 9 bases separated the two germline ends. The CDR3 runs to 14 residues. For the CDR3, the DNA is TGTGCCAGCAGCGTCGGACAGAGCACAGATACGCAGTATTTT. Protein product: CASSVGQSTDTQYF.

The V call is TRBV6-2 or TRBV6-3, the J call TRBJ2-1; 9 bases line up with TRBD1. The CDR3 has 15 residues. Germline CDR1 and CDR2: MNHEY and SVGEGT. The V and J ends lost 5 bases and 8 bases, in that order; junction bases with no gene match: 10. The DNA for the CDR3 is TGTGCCAGCAGTGACCCCGGGACAGGGATGTATGAGCAGTTCTTC. Translating gives CASSDPGTGMYEQFF.

J is TRBJ2-3 and V is TRBV5-8, with TRBD1 matching over 10 bases. V was clipped by 4 bases and J by 5 bases; unmatched bases: 7. In germline, CDR1 is SGHTS, CDR2 YDEGEE. The CDR3 contains 15 residues. The CDR3 spells CASSADRGLRDTQYF. The CDR3 nucleotides are TGTGCCAGCAGCGCCGACAGGGGGCTGAGAGATACGCAGTATTTT.

The genes are TRBV4-1 and TRBJ2-7, with 10 bases fitting TRBD2. Germline assignment: CDR1 MGHRA and CDR2 YSYEKL. Germline trimming cut 0 bases from V and 6 bases from J; bases unmatched to any gene: 8. The CDR3 runs 16 residues. The CDR3, as DNA: TGCGCCAGCAGCCAAGAAATGACTAGCGGGCCGTCCGAGCAGTACTTC. Its translation: CASSQEMTSGPSEQYF.

The V gene is TRBV11-3, the J gene TRBJ1-4; D uncertain. Trimming took off 5 bases at V and 0 bases at J, with 7 bases between the two ends. Germline V lookup: CDR1 SGHNT, CDR2 YENEEA. This CDR3 contains 14 residues. This CDR3 reads CASSQAATNEKLFF. CDR3 DNA sequence: TGTGCCAGCAGCCAAGCGGCAACTAATGAAAAACTGTTTTTT. Full variable domain (outside the CDR3, taken from reference TRBV11-3 and TRBJ1-4): EAGVVQSPRYKIIEKKQPVAFWCNPISGHNTLYWYLQNLGQGPELLIRYENEEAVDDSQLPKDRFSAERLKGVDSTLKIQPAELGDSAVYLCASSQAATNEKLFFGSGTQLSVL.

This chain joins TRBV11-3 and TRBJ1-1, with D maybe TRBD1 (5 bases). Trimming left V 6 bases short and J 10 bases short, with 18 bases between. The CDR3 is 13 residues long. The germline V gene encodes CDR1 SGHNT and CDR2 YENEEA. The CDR3 region is CASSSTRGVGAFF. CDR3 nucleotide sequence: TGTGCCAGCAGTTCAACTCGGGGGGTTGGAGCTTTCTTT.

V is TRBV29-1 and J is TRBJ1-5; unclear D gene. The CDR3 length is 12 residues. Germline CDR1 is SQVTM and CDR2 is ANQGSEA. Deletions cut 3 bases from V and 11 bases from J, with 14 bases between. The CDR3 spells CSVDKDGGAQHF. The CDR3 bases are TGCAGCGTTGATAAGGACGGCGGGGCCCAGCATTTT.

The chain recombines TRBV28 with TRBJ2-7; D is unresolved. The CDR3 runs 12 residues. CDR1 MDHEN and CDR2 SYDVKM come from the germline V gene. The V end was cut by 6 bases, the J end by 7 bases, with 13 bases between. CDR3 coding DNA: TGTGCCAGCAGCGAAACGGTGAGGGAGCAGTACTTC. Residues: CASSETVREQYF. The full variable domain, rest sourced from reference TRBV28 and TRBJ2-7, is DVKVTQSSRYLVKRTGEKVFLECVQDMDHENMFWYRQDPGLGLRLIYFSYDVKMKEKGDIPEGYSVSREKKERFSLILESASTNQTSMYLCASSETVREQYFGPGTRLTVT.

The V and J genes are TRBV3-1 (or the pseudogene TRBV3-2) and TRBJ1-2, with D tentatively TRBD1 (5 bases). Germline CDR1 reads LGHDT; CDR2 reads YNNKEL (reference sequence). The V end lost 1 base, the J end lost 7 bases, and 16 bases lay between the germline ends. CDR3 length: 15 residues. The CDR3 DNA reads TGTGCCAGCAGCCAAGGGCAGGGTGTTATGCTTGGCTACACCTTC. Protein: CASSQGQGVMLGYTF.

For this clone: An end of the junction does not agree with germline; a read error may underlie this. This chain joins TRBV5-6 and TRBJ2-2, with 7 bases fitting TRBD2. The CDR3 loop spans 16 amino acids. CDR1 SGHDT and CDR2 YYEEEE come from the germline V gene. The CDR3 sequence: CASNLGGGGPGGELFF. The CDR3 DNA reads as TGTGCCAGCAACTTGGGCGGGGGAGGGCCCGGCGGGGAGCTGTTTTTT.

The chain uses TRBV2 and TRBJ1-4; D possibly corresponds to TRBD1 (5 bases). Trimming cost V 6 bases and J 5 bases, with 16 bases left between them. The CDR3 is 15 residues long. Germline CDR1 is SNHLY and CDR2 is FYNNEI. CDR3 loop: CASSGRDSKNEKLFF. The CDR3 DNA sequence: TGTGCCAGCAGCGGGAGAGACAGCAAAAATGAAAAACTGTTTTTT. The variable domain in full, with the rest retrieved from reference TRBV2 and TRBJ1-4, is EPEVTQTPSHQVTQMGQEVILRCVPISNHLYFYWYRQILGQKVEFLVSFYNNEISEKSEIFDDQFSVERPDGSNFTLKIRSTKLEDSAMYFCASSGRDSKNEKLFFGSGTQLSVL.

The genes are TRBV30 and TRBJ2-5; 10 positions match TRBD2. V lost 2 bases to trimming and J lost 5 bases; unmatched junction nucleotides: 5. Germline-derived CDR1 and CDR2 are GTSNPN and SVGIG (reference sequence). CDR3 length: 14 amino acids. In DNA form, the CDR3 reads TGTGCCTGGAGTTTAGCGGGAGGCGGGGAGACCCAGTACTTC. Translated: CAWSLAGGGETQYF.

Only a few counts were recorded for this clone. At the DNA level, this CDR3 is encoded by other sequences in the same sample as well. The chain couples TRBV5-1 to TRBJ1-3, with 7 bases identical to TRBD1. The CDR3 is 15 residues long. V trimming: 0 bases; J trimming: 0 bases; junction bases outside the gene matches: 0. Germline V gives CDR1 SGHRS, CDR2 YFSETQ. The CDR3 sequence is CASSLGDSSGNTIYF. CDR3 DNA sequence: TGCGCCAGCAGCTTGGGGGACAGCTCTGGAAACACCATATATTTT.

The chain combines TRBV6-4 with TRBJ2-2; D gene uncertain. The CDR3 consists of 15 residues. Trimming removed 0 bases at V and 0 bases at J, with 5 bases between. The germline CDR1 and CDR2 sequences are MRHNA and SNTAGT. DNA for the CDR3: TGTGCCAGCAGTGACTCGTCGTCGAACACCGGGGAGCTGTTTTTT. Its protein product is CASSDSSSNTGELFF.

This clone occurred once. The V call is TRBV6-5, the J call TRBJ1-1, with TRBD1 matching 7 bases. V dropped 10 bases and J dropped 10; count of bases not matched to a gene: 21. CDR1 is MNHEY, CDR2 SVGAGI, per germline. The CDR3 is 15 amino acids. The CDR3 DNA reads as TGTGCCACCCAGTCGGGACAGCAGCCCCCTAAGGGAGCTTTCTTT. It specifies CATQSGQQPPKGAFF.

The gene calls are TRBV2 and TRBJ2-3; a possible D gene is TRBD2 (6 bases). This CDR3 contains 13 residues. Germline-derived CDR1 and CDR2 are SNHLY and FYNNEI. The germline V and J ends were trimmed by 10 bases and 0 bases, with 11 bases remaining between them. The CDR3 DNA follows: TGTGCCATCGGGACTTCAAGCACAGATACGCAGTATTTT. Amino acid sequence: CAIGTSSTDTQYF. The full variable domain, its missing parts supplied by reference TRBV2 and TRBJ2-3, is EPEVTQTPSHQVTQMGQEVILRCVPISNHLYFYWYRQILGQKVEFLVSFYNNEISEKSEIFDDQFSVERPDGSNFTLKIRSTKLEDSAMYFCAIGTSSTDTQYFGPGTRLTVL.

This clone was seen only a few times. The V call is TRBV11-3, the J call TRBJ1-5, with D possibly TRBD1 on 5 matching bases. There are 11 residues in the CDR3. Trimming cost V 11 bases and J 7 bases, with 12 bases left between them. Germline CDR1 reads SGHNT; CDR2 reads YENEEA. CDR3 amino acids: CASTGGQPQHF. For the CDR3, the DNA is TGTGCCTCAACGGGGGGACAGCCCCAGCATTTT.

This chain links TRBV2 with TRBJ1-5; 8 bases align to TRBD1. The V gene end was trimmed by 6 bases and the J gene end by 5 bases; junction bases not matched to a gene: 3. The CDR3 extends over 13 amino acids. Germline-derived CDR1 and CDR2 are SNHLY and FYNNEI. CDR3 sequence (DNA): TGTGCCAGCAGGGACAGGGTTGATCAGCCCCAGCATTTT. The encoded protein is CASRDRVDQPQHF.

The chain is built from TRBV5-6 and TRBJ2-6, with D perhaps TRBD1 (5 bases). Germline V gene lookup returns CDR1 SGHDT and CDR2 YYEEEE. V was trimmed by 7 bases and J by 0 bases, leaving 11 bases between them. The CDR3 is 15 residues long. The CDR3 sequence: CASGAANSGANVLTF. Written as DNA, the CDR3 is TGTGCCAGCGGGGCAGCAAACTCTGGGGCCAACGTCCTGACTTTC.

The chain combines TRBV28 with TRBJ1-1; 9 positions agree with TRBD1. Trimming at V came to 5 bases and at J to 4 bases, leaving 5 bases not matched to a gene. The CDR3 is made up of 14 amino acids. The germline V gene has CDR1 MDHEN and CDR2 SYDVKM. The CDR3 here is CASSLGQGLTEAFF. CDR3 DNA sequence: TGTGCCAGCAGTCTAGGACAGGGGCTCACTGAAGCTTTCTTT. Variable domain in full (rest from reference TRBV28 and TRBJ1-1): DVKVTQSSRYLVKRTGEKVFLECVQDMDHENMFWYRQDPGLGLRLIYFSYDVKMKEKGDIPEGYSVSREKKERFSLILESASTNQTSMYLCASSLGQGLTEAFFGQGTRLTVV.

The table lists this clone with a count of one. The chain is built from TRBV27 and TRBJ2-7; TRBD2 is a possible D gene (6 bases). CDR3 length: 14 residues. CDR1 is MNHEY, CDR2 SMNVEV, per germline (reference sequence). V was cut by 0 bases and J by 6 bases, with 12 bases left in between. The chain's CDR3 is CASSLSPLGSEQYF. The CDR3 region has the DNA TGTGCCAGCAGTTTATCGCCCCTCGGGAGCGAGCAGTACTTC.